The rows below give T cell receptor beta chains drawn from one sample of a study of blood T cell repertoires in COVID-19. The data were produced by immunoSEQ multiplex PCR, yet TCRdb's version contains in-frame clones alone and is incomplete. The sample yields about 230,000 clones, about 90% seen once. What was sequenced was PBMCs or T cells enriched from blood (not recorded which). The source is a woman aged 25 to 45 with acute COVID-19. Both conserved end residues are part of each CDR3. The order of the fields is D gene, J gene, clone size, V gene, CDR3 DNA, CDR3 protein. The D gene is left open where the match is weak. Not all rows give a size; the values are once, few, many and, for expanded clones, a class.

.	TRBJ2-1	.	TRBV30	TGTGCCTGGAGGCAGGAAAATGAGCAGTTCTTC	CAWRQENEQFF
.	TRBJ1-1	.	TRBV5-6	TGTGCCAGCAGCTTGTCGGTGAACCGAAAGAACACTGAAGCTTTCTTT	CASSLSVNRKNTEAFF
.	TRBJ2-7	.	TRBV9	TGTGCCAGCAGCGCGACAGGGAGGAACTACGAGCAGTACTTC	CASSATGRNYEQYF
TRBD1	TRBJ1-2	.	TRBV7-8	TGTGCCAGCAGCACCCTTGGGACAGGGGGAGCTAACTATGGCTACACCTTC	CASSTLGTGGANYGYTF
.	TRBJ2-1	.	TRBV29-1	TGCAGCGCCGCTGGTAGAAATGAGCAGTTCTTC	CSAAGRNEQFF
.	TRBJ2-7	.	TRBV12-5	TGTGCTAGTGGTTTGGTTCTAGGTCGGGGGTACGAGCAGTACTTC	CASGLVLGRGYEQYF
TRBD2	TRBJ2-1	.	TRBV7-8	TGTGCCAGCAGCATAACGGGACTAGCGGGGACCTACAATGAGCAGTTCTTC	CASSITGLAGTYNEQFF
TRBD1	TRBJ1-1	.	TRBV6-5	TGTGCCAGCAAAACATTACAGGGGGTGAACACTGAAGCTTTCTTT	CASKTLQGVNTEAFF
.	TRBJ1-6	.	TRBV6-2/TRBV6-3	TGTGCCAGCAGTAGGAACAGGGACTCACCCCTCCACTTT	CASSRNRDSPLHF
.	TRBJ1-1	.	TRBV30	TGTGCCTGGAGTGTTGGCAGGGTCAGCGCTGAAGCTTTCTTT	CAWSVGRVSAEAFF
.	TRBJ1-1	.	TRBV5-1	TGCGCCAGCAGCTTGGCCCGACAGTTTAACACTGAAGCTTTCTTT	CASSLARQFNTEAFF
.	TRBJ1-4	.	TRBV28	TGTGCCAGCACGGGGGGAATTGAAAAACTGTTTTTT	CASTGGIEKLFF
.	TRBJ1-2	.	TRBV9	TGTGCCAGCAGCGTAGAATCCGCGACAGCCTATGGCTACACCTTC	CASSVESATAYGYTF
.	TRBJ1-5	.	TRBV6-1	TGTGCCAGCAGTGAACAGAGGAATCAGCCCCAGCATTTT	CASSEQRNQPQHF
.	TRBJ1-2	.	TRBV5-1	TGCGCCAGCAGCTTGGAAGGGCTTGCGGGTAACTATGGCTACACCTTC	CASSLEGLAGNYGYTF
.	TRBJ1-5	.	TRBV5-1	TGCGCCAGCAGCTTGGGGACAGTTAGCAATCAGCCCCAGCATTTT	CASSLGTVSNQPQHF
.	TRBJ1-4	.	TRBV9	TGTGCCAGCAGCGTAGTCCCCCTTACCGGGACAACAGAAAAACTGTTTTTT	CASSVVPLTGTTEKLFF
TRBD1	TRBJ2-1	.	TRBV11-2	TGTGCCAGCCGCCGGGCACAGGGGGCATATGAGCAGTTCTTC	CASRRAQGAYEQFF
TRBD2	TRBJ2-1	once	TRBV7-6	TGTGCCAGCAGCTTATCCCTACTAGCGGGCCCTTTCAATGAGCAGTTCTTC	CASSLSLLAGPFNEQFF
.	TRBJ1-4	.	TRBV28	TGTGCCAGCAGTGGAAGGGGGATAGCAACTAATGAAAAACTGTTTTTT	CASSGRGIATNEKLFF
TRBD1	TRBJ1-3	.	TRBV19	TGTGCCAGTAGTCCCTCGACAGGGGCAGGAAACACCATATATTTT	CASSPSTGAGNTIYF
TRBD1	TRBJ2-7	.	TRBV10-2	TGCGCCACCATACAGGGGGATAGCTCCTACGAGCAGTACTTC	CATIQGDSSYEQYF
.	TRBJ1-5	.	TRBV19	TGTGCCAGTACCCACGGGGGGGGAAGTCAGCCCCAGCATTTT	CASTHGGGSQPQHF
TRBD1	TRBJ1-2	.	TRBV7-9	TGTGCCAGCAGTCCGGTGACAGGGCTTAACTATGGCTACACCTTC	CASSPVTGLNYGYTF
.	TRBJ1-2	.	TRBV6-1	TGTGCCAGCAGTGAGGCAGGGTTGTATGGCTACACCTTC	CASSEAGLYGYTF
.	TRBJ2-7	.	TRBV5-4	TGTGCCAGCAGCCGGGACTCCTACGAGCAGTACTTC	CASSRDSYEQYF
TRBD2	TRBJ2-5	.	TRBV12-3/TRBV12-4	TGTGCCAGCGGGGGAGGGGAGACCCAGTACTTC	CASGGGETQYF
.	TRBJ1-2	.	TRBV30	TGTGCCTGGAGTCCCAGGCCCCTAACAGGGATCAGGGGCTACACCTTC	CAWSPRPLTGIRGYTF